The next 13 T cell receptor beta chains were all read from a single sample in a study of CD8+ T cells in alopecia areata. RNA extraction and reverse transcription yielded cDNA as sequencing template. Clones were read by immunoSEQ multiplex PCR, and TCRdb kept only the in-frame ones, dropping some. The sample has roughly 200,000 clones, over 40% seen once. As for treatment: oral pan-JAK inhibitor, 5-10 mg twice daily. The specimen was CD4+ T cells sorted from blood, collected around week 36, from a patient treated with tofacitinib. These receptors originate from a human donor with alopecia areata.

This chain uses TRBV6-6 with TRBJ2-1; 8 bases map to TRBD2. The CDR3 sequence is 15 residues long. Germline CDR1 reads MNHNY; CDR2 reads SVGAGI (reference sequence). With 8 bases clipped from V and 0 bases from J, the junction kept 6 bases outside the gene matches. The CDR3 coding sequence is TGTGCCAGCGGGAGCGGGGGAAGCTCCTACAATGAGCAGTTCTTC. It translates to CASGSGGSSYNEQFF.

V gene TRBV5-1 combines with J gene TRBJ2-7; 7 bases line up with TRBD1. This CDR3 is built from 14 residues. Unmatched junction bases numbered 5, after V lost 1 base and J lost 4 bases. From germline, CDR1 is SGHRS and CDR2 YFSETQ. CDR3 bases: TGCGCCAGCAGCTTGAACAGGGGAGTTTACGAGCAGTACTTC. It yields the protein CASSLNRGVYEQYF.

This clone was counted ten times or more. The chain joins TRBV11-2 to TRBJ2-1, with D perhaps matching TRBD2 (6 bases). Germline V gene data show CDR1 as SGHAT and CDR2 as FQNNGV. V shed 5 bases and J shed 10 bases, with 18 bases lying between them. The CDR3 spans 14 residues. CDR3 sequence reads: CASSPSPGTSEQFF. The CDR3 bases are TGTGCCAGCAGCCCTTCTCCGGGGACTTCAGAGCAGTTCTTC.

V usage is TRBV15 and J usage is TRBJ1-4, with TRBD1 matching 8 bases. The CDR3 is made up of 15 amino acids. The junction had 5 bases not matched to a gene; V was cut back by 0 bases and J by 8 bases. Germline CDR1 is LNHNV and CDR2 is YYDKDF (reference sequence). The CDR3 sequence: CATSREYRGEEKLFF. The CDR3 DNA sequence: TGTGCCACCAGCAGAGAGTACAGGGGGGAAGAAAAACTGTTTTTT.

The V call is TRBV9, the J call TRBJ2-2; D may be TRBD1 (5 bases). With 0 bases removed from V and 4 bases from J, the gap between germline ends came to 13 bases. The CDR3 loop spans 16 amino acids. Germline V lookup: CDR1 SGDLS, CDR2 YYNGEE. The CDR3 DNA follows: TGTGCCAGCAGCGTAGTCATTGGGGCAACCACCGGGGAGCTGTTTTTT. Protein sequence: CASSVVIGATTGELFF.

Details on this clone: A read error likely explains this, since a far larger clone differs by one base. The chain links TRBV7-9 to TRBJ2-4; unclear D gene. There are 14 residues in the CDR3. V gave up 3 bases and J gave up 8 bases, with 14 bases separating them. Germline CDR1 SEHNR, CDR2 FQNEAQ (reference sequence). The CDR3 is CASSLDGRRDIQYF. CDR3 nucleotides: TGTGCCAGCAGCTTGGACGGTCGCCGGGACATTCAGTACTTC. The variable domain in full, with the rest retrieved from reference TRBV7-9 and TRBJ2-4, is DTGVSQNPRHKITKRGQNVTFRCDPISEHNRLYWYRQTLGQGPEFLTYFQNEAQLEKSRLLSDRFSAERPKGSFSTLEIQRTEQGDSAMYLCASSLDGRRDIQYFGAGTRLSVL.

This clone was observed a handful of times. The chain is built from TRBV27 and TRBJ2-5; the match to TRBD1 covers 10 bases. Germline CDR1 and CDR2: MNHEY and SMNVEV (reference sequence). CDR3 length: 15 amino acids. V shed 5 bases and J 5 bases; nucleotides not matched to a gene: 8. In DNA form, the CDR3 reads TGTGCCAGCAGTCTGACGACAGGGGGCGTTGAGACCCAGTACTTC. Translated: CASSLTTGGVETQYF.

The CDR3 sequence: CASSFIRIRAFF. For the CDR3, the DNA is TGTGCCAGCAGCTTCATCCGAATTCGGGCTTTCTTT. V and J are TRBV5-8 and TRBJ1-1, with unresolved D. CDR1 is SGHTS and CDR2 is YDEGEE in the germline V gene. The CDR3 is 12 residues long. Trimming shortened V by 2 bases and J by 11 bases, and 13 bases separated the two germline ends.

V usage is TRBV4-2 and J usage is TRBJ2-3, with TRBD2 identical over 9 bases. V shed 2 bases and J 3 bases; nucleotides not matched to a gene: 12. This CDR3 has 18 residues. Per germline, CDR1 LGHNA and CDR2 YNFKEQ. The CDR3 loop is CASSQRRPSSGNTDTQYF. CDR3 in DNA: TGTGCCAGCAGCCAAAGGCGGCCGTCTAGCGGGAATACAGATACGCAGTATTTT.

In its sample, this clone was seen many times. The chain couples TRBV10-3 to TRBJ2-1; D is ambiguous. CDR1 and CDR2 (germline): ENHRY, SYGVKD. V was pared by 2 bases and J by 6 bases, with 5 bases between. The CDR3 covers 12 residues. The CDR3 reads CAISEAVNEQFF. Here the CDR3 DNA reads TGTGCCATCAGTGAGGCTGTCAATGAGCAGTTCTTC.

Points on this clone: The same CDR3 is also encoded by other DNA sequences in this sample. The V call is TRBV4-2, the J call TRBJ2-3; perhaps TRBD2 as D (5 bases). CDR3 size: 15 residues. The germline gives CDR1 LGHNA, CDR2 YNFKEQ. V was cut by 0 bases and J by 3 bases, with 10 bases left in between. The CDR3 loop reads CASSQDRRVTDTQYF. CDR3 bases: TGTGCCAGCAGCCAAGATCGGCGGGTGACAGATACGCAGTATTTT.

This clone appeared a few times. The chain joins TRBV5-1 to TRBJ2-7; 9 nucleotides line up with TRBD1. Germline loops: CDR1 SGHRS, CDR2 YFSETQ. Losses at the gene ends were 0 bases for V and 3 bases for J; bases not matched to a gene: 7. There are 16 residues in the CDR3. The CDR3 loop reads CASSLGIPGQGYEQYF. In DNA, the CDR3 is TGCGCCAGCAGCTTGGGGATACCGGGACAGGGCTACGAGCAGTACTTC.

This clone was detected only a few times. The chain uses TRBV6-6 and TRBJ2-6, with D possibly matching TRBD2 (7 bases). CDR1 and CDR2 (germline): MNHNY, SVGAGI (reference sequence). The V gene lost 9 bases and the J gene lost 3 bases, with 15 bases spanning the gap. CDR3 length: 15 residues. The DNA for the CDR3 is TGTGCCAGTTTATCCGGGGGGCTTGGGGCCAACGTCCTGACTTTC. Amino acids: CASLSGGLGANVLTF.